The TCR beta chain under discussion was sequenced for a study of T-cell reconstitution after alpha-beta-depleted transplantation in children. Unique molecular identifiers were used in preparing the TCRbeta library. TCRdb independently ran MiXCR on the PCR reads; one entry per CDR3 protein. The data hold 500,000 to 650,000 distinct CDR3 sequences, with 9.5% to 12% observed a single time. This clonotype was counted only a few times. V shed 3 bases and J shed 2 bases, with 7 bases lying between them. CDR1 and CDR2 (germline): SNHLY, FYNNEI. The CDR3 sequence is 13 residues long. The sequencing used PBMCs, mostly from graft donor cells, collected 180 days after TCRalphabeta/CD19-depleted stem cell transplant. The rearrangement links TRBV2 to TRBJ1-2, with unresolved D. This receptor was identified in a female patient aged 2-9 years who had a stem cell transplant for aplastic anemia, so the T cells may come from the graft donor. The CDR3 spells CASSDLMNYGYTF. The CDR3 DNA follows: TGTGCCAGCAGTGATCTCATGAACTATGGCTACACCTTC.